The 18 T cell receptor beta chains below all came from one sample that was sequenced in a study of blood T cell repertoires in COVID-19. TCRdb's copy holds only in-frame clones and misses some; the assay was immunoSEQ multiplex PCR. This table holds some 230,000 clones, about 85% found once. The sequenced material came from peripheral blood. The receptors shown here come from a man in his forties with acute or convalescent COVID-19.

V and J are TRBV7-9 and TRBJ2-3; 9 nucleotides line up with TRBD1. CDR1 and CDR2 (germline): SEHNR, FQNEAQ (reference sequence). The CDR3 is made up of 15 amino acids. V was pared by 5 bases and J by 5 bases, with 8 bases of the junction left unmatched. In nucleotides, the CDR3 is TGTGCCAGCAGCCTTACAGGGGGCGCGGGAGATACGCAGTATTTT. It encodes CASSLTGGAGDTQYF.

V and J are TRBV27 and TRBJ1-2; TRBD1 is a possible D gene (6 bases). In germline, CDR1 is MNHEY, CDR2 SMNVEV (reference sequence). V was pared by 4 bases and J by 4 bases, with 16 bases between. The CDR3 is made up of 15 amino acids. The CDR3 sequence is CASSSDSLNSYGYTF. In nucleotides, the CDR3 is TGTGCCAGCAGTTCGGACAGTCTCAATTCCTATGGCTACACCTTC.

V gene TRBV9 combines with J gene TRBJ2-3, with TRBD1 matching 7 bases. Germline V CDR1 and CDR2: SGDLS, YYNGEE. CDR3 length: 16 residues. J gave up 2 bases and V 4 bases, and 10 bases lay outside the gene matches. Written as DNA, the CDR3 is TGTGCCAGCAGCCCCGAACAGGGGAGAGCCACAGATACGCAGTATTTT. Its translation: CASSPEQGRATDTQYF.

V and J are TRBV5-1 and TRBJ2-7; D is possibly TRBD1 (6 bases). Trimming removed 0 bases at V and 5 bases at J, with 12 bases between. This CDR3 contains 14 residues. Germline CDR1 SGHRS, CDR2 YFSETQ. Written as DNA, the CDR3 is TGCGCCAGCAGCTTGGTCCAGGGGCCCCACGAGCAGTACTTC. Encoded protein: CASSLVQGPHEQYF.

The chain couples TRBV7-2 to TRBJ1-1; possibly TRBD1 for D (5 bases). With 1 base removed from V and 0 bases from J, the gap between germline ends came to 12 bases. The germline gives CDR1 SGHTA, CDR2 FQGNSA. The CDR3 consists of 16 residues. The CDR3 nucleotides are TGTGCCAGCAGCTTAGGACAGCTTATCATGAACACTGAAGCTTTCTTT. It codes for CASSLGQLIMNTEAFF.

The chain is built from TRBV19 and TRBJ2-1; 7 bases align to TRBD2. V lost 2 bases, J lost 8 bases, and 12 bases stayed unmatched. There are 16 residues in the CDR3. Germline lookup yields CDR1 LNHDA and CDR2 SQIVND (reference sequence). CDR3: CASSIPGGSRGDEQFF. CDR3 DNA: TGTGCCAGTAGTATACCCGGGGGGTCCCGGGGGGATGAGCAGTTCTTC.

This chain joins TRBV3-1 (or the pseudogene TRBV3-2) and TRBJ1-2; possibly TRBD1 for D (5 bases). The CDR3 is 15 amino acids. Germline loops: CDR1 LGHDT, CDR2 YNNKEL (reference sequence). The V and J ends lost 2 bases and 6 bases respectively, with 16 bases between them. The CDR3 coding sequence is TGTGCCAGCAGCCAACCCGGGGGGGGAAAGGATGGCTACACCTTC. The encoded protein is CASSQPGGGKDGYTF.

The chain has TRBV5-4 and TRBJ2-7; TRBD1 is a possible D gene (6 bases). V was shortened by 3 bases and J by 2 bases, with 9 bases between the two germline ends. This CDR3 has 13 amino acids. Germline V gene sequence: CDR1 SGHNT, CDR2 YYREEE (reference sequence). The CDR3 nucleotides are TGTGCCAGCAGCTGGGGGCTAGCCTACGAGCAGTACTTC. Amino acid sequence: CASSWGLAYEQYF.

The chain combines TRBV27 with TRBJ2-3, with D possibly being TRBD1 (6 bases). This CDR3 contains 16 residues. With 2 bases removed from V and 4 bases from J, the gap between germline ends came to 16 bases. In germline, CDR1 is MNHEY, CDR2 SMNVEV (reference sequence). CDR3 loop: CASSLRQGRVADTQYF. The CDR3 DNA is TGTGCCAGCAGTTTACGCCAGGGGCGAGTTGCAGATACGCAGTATTTT.

Only one count was recorded for this clone. The chain is built from TRBV11-3 and TRBJ1-1; 9 nucleotides agree with TRBD1. Germline assignment: CDR1 SGHNT and CDR2 YENEEA. After removal of 6 bases from V and 3 bases from J, the junction contained 8 bases not matched to a gene. This CDR3 is built from 15 residues. The CDR3 sequence: CASSRNRGLDTEAFF. Here the CDR3 DNA reads TGTGCCAGCAGTCGTAACAGGGGGCTCGACACTGAAGCTTTCTTT.

Here the CDR3 reads CASSLEEAGRWHEQFF. CDR3 DNA sequence: TGTGCCAGCAGCTTAGAGGAGGCGGGCAGGTGGCATGAGCAGTTCTTC. The V and J genes are TRBV7-2 and TRBJ2-1, with a tentative D call TRBD2 (5 bases). CDR1 is SGHTA and CDR2 is FQGNSA in the germline V gene. The CDR3 totals 16 residues. The V end lost 1 base, the J end lost 8 bases, and 18 bases lay between the germline ends.

The J gene is TRBJ2-7, the V gene TRBV5-4; D gene uncertain. The CDR3 is 14 residues long. V lost 1 base and J 4 bases, leaving 12 bases between the germline ends. CDR1 and CDR2 from the germline V gene are SGHNT and YYREEE (reference sequence). The CDR3 region has the DNA TGTGCCAGCAGCTTGTTACACCTCATATACGAGCAGTACTTC. Its protein is CASSLLHLIYEQYF.

The CDR3: CASSTRYSTLTKNEKLFF. The CDR3 DNA reads TGTGCCAGCAGCACTAGATACAGCACCTTGACTAAGAATGAAAAACTGTTTTTT. The genes are TRBV5-8 and TRBJ1-4; D call uncertain. Trimming cost V 4 bases and J 5 bases, with 24 bases left between them. CDR1 and CDR2 (germline): SGHTS, YDEGEE. This CDR3 comprises 18 residues.

V is TRBV28 and J is TRBJ1-1; no reliable D call. This CDR3 contains 13 residues. Trimming took off 4 bases at V and 3 bases at J, with 9 bases between the two ends. Germline V CDR1 and CDR2: MDHEN, SYDVKM. The CDR3 reads CASSSTRDTEAFF. Here the CDR3 DNA reads TGTGCCAGCAGTTCGACCCGGGACACTGAAGCTTTCTTT. Full variable domain (remainder filled in from reference TRBV28 and TRBJ1-1): DVKVTQSSRYLVKRTGEKVFLECVQDMDHENMFWYRQDPGLGLRLIYFSYDVKMKEKGDIPEGYSVSREKKERFSLILESASTNQTSMYLCASSSTRDTEAFFGQGTRLTVV.

The genes are TRBV7-9 and TRBJ2-3; TRBD1 is a possible D gene (5 bases). Trimming shortened V by 1 base and J by 2 bases, and 10 bases separated the two germline ends. CDR3 length: 15 residues. Per germline, CDR1 SEHNR and CDR2 FQNEAQ (reference sequence). The CDR3 DNA reads as TGTGCCAGCAGCTTAGTGGTAGGGGACACAGATACGCAGTATTTT. It specifies CASSLVVGDTDTQYF.

V and J are TRBV28 and TRBJ1-2; 8 nucleotides agree with TRBD1. The V segment lost 9 bases and the J segment 6 bases; nucleotides outside the gene matches: 12. The length of the CDR3 is 14 residues. Germline assignment: CDR1 MDHEN and CDR2 SYDVKM. CDR3 amino acids: CASLQTGTGNGYTF. The CDR3 coding sequence is TGTGCCAGTCTCCAGACCGGGACAGGTAATGGCTACACCTTC.

This sequence joins TRBV6-5 and TRBJ2-7; TRBD2 matches 12 bases. This CDR3 is 14 amino acids long. The germline gives CDR1 MNHEY, CDR2 SVGAGI. Unmatched junction bases numbered 7, after V lost 6 bases and J lost 7 bases. DNA for the CDR3: TGTGCCAGCAGCCTTACTAGCGGGGGGACAGAGCAGTACTTC. Translation gives CASSLTSGGTEQYF.

The chain has TRBV29-1 and TRBJ1-1; D remains ambiguous. Looked up from germline, CDR1 is SQVTM and CDR2 is ANQGSEA. The CDR3 sequence is 13 residues long. V was cut by 6 bases and J by 0 bases, with 11 bases left in between. This CDR3 is CSVVGGMNTEAFF. For the CDR3, the DNA is TGCAGCGTAGTAGGCGGCATGAACACTGAAGCTTTCTTT.